These T cell receptor beta chains were read from a single sample in a study of blood T cell repertoires in COVID-19. Sequencing was performed with immunoSEQ multiplex PCR; in TCRdb, only in-frame clones are kept and a portion is missing. In the table there are about 160,000 clones, more than 65% of which are singletons. The specimen was PBMCs or T cells enriched from blood (not recorded which). The source of these receptors is a woman aged 40 to 50 with acute COVID-19. CDR3s include the opening cysteine and the closing phenylalanine or tryptophan.

v_call	j_call	cdr3_aa
TRBV30	TRBJ1-5	CAWSTTGTGVNQPQHF
TRBV9	TRBJ2-1	CASSVDGSGGNEQFF
TRBV19	TRBJ1-4	CASSITTTNEKLFF
TRBV5-1	TRBJ2-5	CASSFSGGMEETQYF
TRBV7-8	TRBJ2-3	CASSLAGGSTQYF
TRBV18	TRBJ2-7	CASSPGGQLGGKQYF
TRBV5-5	TRBJ2-3	CASSRGVGTDTQYF
TRBV7-9	TRBJ2-1	CASSPRPGATEQFF
TRBV5-1	TRBJ2-2	CASSRGRQPGLAGGYTGELFF
TRBV28	TRBJ2-7	CASSPPGQIAAYEQYF
TRBV10-2	TRBJ1-1	CASSDYSVAFF
TRBV11-2	TRBJ2-3	CASSLTSGSTDTQYF
TRBV10-3	TRBJ1-2	CAISESRDSIPYGYTF
TRBV6-1	TRBJ1-5	CASSEGGLNQPQHF
TRBV7-3	TRBJ2-3	CASSPRGLAGSGGTDTQYF
TRBV3-1/TRBV3-2	TRBJ2-5	CASSHGVSGGPETQYF
TRBV7-9	TRBJ1-1	CASSSGQGANTEAFF
TRBV5-4	TRBJ1-2	CASSLAQGEIRGYTF
TRBV5-4	TRBJ1-4	CASSFREGQGNEKLFF
TRBV2	TRBJ1-5	CASSSMTGGRNQPQHF
TRBV3-1/TRBV3-2	TRBJ2-3	CASSQGAGAGTDTQYF
TRBV19	TRBJ1-6	CASSFDRGNNSPLHF
TRBV9	TRBJ1-5	CASSVGGQGGQPQHF
TRBV5-1	TRBJ2-3	CASSLNIAGPTDTQYF
TRBV12-3/TRBV12-4	TRBJ1-1	CASSLLRDTEAFF
TRBV6-1	TRBJ2-6	CASSGSGTGSSGANVLTF
TRBV19	TRBJ2-1	CASTRSLGLHSNEQFF
TRBV11-3	TRBJ1-2	CASSARGTGGYTF
TRBV30	TRBJ1-3	CAWAPGVKGNTIYF
TRBV7-2	TRBJ2-7	CASSPTGPYEQYF
TRBV25-1	TRBJ2-1	CASGNDATSFYEQFF
TRBV7-8	TRBJ1-1	CASSSEGSAFF
TRBV7-9	TRBJ1-2	CASSLAGRGGTLERYGYTF
TRBV5-6	TRBJ1-2	CASQLSGGLGYGYTF
TRBV5-1	TRBJ1-2	CASSFSPFLGYTF
TRBV27	TRBJ2-3	CASSELTSGRWNTQYF
TRBV11-2	TRBJ2-1	CASSLGPFGGRARNEQFF
TRBV24-1	TRBJ2-1	CATSDHQGGVAGASYNEQFF
TRBV30	TRBJ1-3	CACDTGVGNTIYF
TRBV18	TRBJ1-1	CASSPRVLMSENEAFF
TRBV5-8	TRBJ1-2	CASSPWSTVLWYGYTF
TRBV12-2	TRBJ1-2	CASRLRVKGGYGYTF
TRBV11-2	TRBJ1-1	CASSSEMNTEAFF
TRBV30	TRBJ2-4	CAWSSGTSGAAKNIQYF
TRBV19	TRBJ2-5	CASSGGETQYF
TRBV5-8	TRBJ2-3	CASSFRGGPDTQYF
TRBV2	TRBJ2-7	CASSEEAGTFYEQYF
TRBV5-3	TRBJ1-4	CARSFPGQAQSTNEKLFF
TRBV15	TRBJ2-3	CATSGGLNTDTQYF
TRBV5-1	TRBJ1-1	CASSFGPGQGARNTEAFF
TRBV15	TRBJ1-1	CATSRESVRVTEAFF
TRBV30	TRBJ1-4	CAWNPGGANNEKLFF
TRBV7-8	TRBJ2-7	CASSFRTGNPNEQYF
TRBV7-9	TRBJ2-2	CASIKTAQNTGELFF
TRBV5-1	TRBJ2-2	CASSLERVAPGELFF
TRBV29-1	TRBJ2-1	CSVPGLAGNEQFF
TRBV28	TRBJ1-2	CASSTSRSNYGYTF